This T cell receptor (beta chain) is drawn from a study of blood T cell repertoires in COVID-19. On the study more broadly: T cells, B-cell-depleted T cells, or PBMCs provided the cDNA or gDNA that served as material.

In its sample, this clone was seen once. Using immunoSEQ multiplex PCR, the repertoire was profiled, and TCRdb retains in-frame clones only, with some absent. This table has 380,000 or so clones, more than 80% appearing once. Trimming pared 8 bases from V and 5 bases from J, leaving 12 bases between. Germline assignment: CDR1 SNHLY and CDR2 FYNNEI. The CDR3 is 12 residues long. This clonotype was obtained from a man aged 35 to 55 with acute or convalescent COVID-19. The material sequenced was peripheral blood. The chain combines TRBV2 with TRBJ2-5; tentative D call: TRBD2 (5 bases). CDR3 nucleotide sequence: TGTGCCAGCCAGGAGGCTGGGGAGACCCAGTACTTC. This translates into CASQEAGETQYF.